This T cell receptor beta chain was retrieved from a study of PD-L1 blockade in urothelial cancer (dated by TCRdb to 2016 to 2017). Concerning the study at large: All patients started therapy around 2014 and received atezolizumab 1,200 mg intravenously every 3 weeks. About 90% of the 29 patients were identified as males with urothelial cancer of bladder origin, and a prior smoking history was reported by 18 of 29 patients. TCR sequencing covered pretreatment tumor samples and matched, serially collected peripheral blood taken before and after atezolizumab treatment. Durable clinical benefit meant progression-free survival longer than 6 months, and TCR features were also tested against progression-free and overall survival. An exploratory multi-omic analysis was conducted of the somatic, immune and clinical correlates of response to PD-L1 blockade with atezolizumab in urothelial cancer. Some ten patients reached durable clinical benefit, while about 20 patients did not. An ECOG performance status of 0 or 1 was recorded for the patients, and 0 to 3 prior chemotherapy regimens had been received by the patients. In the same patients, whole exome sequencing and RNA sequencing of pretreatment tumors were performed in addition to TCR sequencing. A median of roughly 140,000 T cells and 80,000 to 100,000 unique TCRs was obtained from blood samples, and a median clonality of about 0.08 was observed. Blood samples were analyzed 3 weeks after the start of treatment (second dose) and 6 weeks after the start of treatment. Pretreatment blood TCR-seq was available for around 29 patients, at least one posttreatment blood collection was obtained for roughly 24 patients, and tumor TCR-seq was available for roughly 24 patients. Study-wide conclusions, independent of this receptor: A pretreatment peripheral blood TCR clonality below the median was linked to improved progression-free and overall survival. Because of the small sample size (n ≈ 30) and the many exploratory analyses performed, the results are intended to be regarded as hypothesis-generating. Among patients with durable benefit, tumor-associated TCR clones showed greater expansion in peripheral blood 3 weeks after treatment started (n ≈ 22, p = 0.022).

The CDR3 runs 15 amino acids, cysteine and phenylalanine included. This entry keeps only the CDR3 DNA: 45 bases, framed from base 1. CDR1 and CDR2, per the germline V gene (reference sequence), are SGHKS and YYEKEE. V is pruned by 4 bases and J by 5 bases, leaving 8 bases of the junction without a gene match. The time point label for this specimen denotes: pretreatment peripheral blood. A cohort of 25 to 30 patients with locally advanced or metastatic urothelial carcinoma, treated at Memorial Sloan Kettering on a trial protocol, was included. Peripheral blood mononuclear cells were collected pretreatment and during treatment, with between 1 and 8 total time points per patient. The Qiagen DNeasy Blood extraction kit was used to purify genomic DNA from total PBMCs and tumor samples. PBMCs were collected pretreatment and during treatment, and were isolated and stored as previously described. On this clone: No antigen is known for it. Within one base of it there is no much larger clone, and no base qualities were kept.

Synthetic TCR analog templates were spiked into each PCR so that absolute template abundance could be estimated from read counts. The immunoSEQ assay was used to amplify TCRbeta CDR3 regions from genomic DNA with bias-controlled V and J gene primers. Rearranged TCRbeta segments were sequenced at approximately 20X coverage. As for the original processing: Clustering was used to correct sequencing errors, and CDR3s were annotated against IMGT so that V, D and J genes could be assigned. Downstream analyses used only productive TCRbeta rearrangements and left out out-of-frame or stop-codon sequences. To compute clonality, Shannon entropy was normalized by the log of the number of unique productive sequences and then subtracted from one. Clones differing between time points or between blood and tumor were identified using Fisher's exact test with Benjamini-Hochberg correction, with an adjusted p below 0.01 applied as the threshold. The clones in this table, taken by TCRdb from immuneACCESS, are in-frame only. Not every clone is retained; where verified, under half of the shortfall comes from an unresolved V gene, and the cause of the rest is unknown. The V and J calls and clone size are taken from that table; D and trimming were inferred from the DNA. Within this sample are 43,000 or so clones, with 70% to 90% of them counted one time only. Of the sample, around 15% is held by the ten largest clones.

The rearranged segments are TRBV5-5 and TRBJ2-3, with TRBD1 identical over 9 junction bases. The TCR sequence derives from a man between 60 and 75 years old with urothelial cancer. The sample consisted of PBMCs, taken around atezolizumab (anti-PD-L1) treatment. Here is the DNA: TGTGCCAGCAGCCCGGGACAGGGAATGGTAGATACGCAGTATTTT. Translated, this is CASSPGQGMVDTQYF. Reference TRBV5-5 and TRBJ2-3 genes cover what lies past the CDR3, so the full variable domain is DAGVTQSPTHLIKTRGQQVTLRCSPISGHKSVSWYQQVLGQGPQFIFQYYEKEERGRGNFPDRFSARQFPNYSSELNVNALLLGDSALYLCASSPGQGMVDTQYFGPGTRLTVL.